This T cell receptor beta chain is drawn from a study of technical replicates of blood from a few donors. The CDR3 length is 13 residues. V lost 7 bases, J lost 7 bases, and 8 bases stayed unmatched. Per germline, CDR1 MDHEN and CDR2 SYDVKM. The data were produced by immunoSEQ multiplex PCR, yet TCRdb's version contains in-frame clones alone and is incomplete. The sample consists of about 97,000 clones, approximately 96% of them appearing once. The rearrangement joins TRBV28 to TRBJ1-2, with 8 bases that match TRBD1. The material sequenced was T cells isolated from PBMCs. This clonotype was sampled from a human donor in good health. The CDR3 here is CASTPGGDFGYTF. The CDR3 DNA reads TGTGCCAGCACCCCAGGGGGCGACTTTGGCTACACCTTC.